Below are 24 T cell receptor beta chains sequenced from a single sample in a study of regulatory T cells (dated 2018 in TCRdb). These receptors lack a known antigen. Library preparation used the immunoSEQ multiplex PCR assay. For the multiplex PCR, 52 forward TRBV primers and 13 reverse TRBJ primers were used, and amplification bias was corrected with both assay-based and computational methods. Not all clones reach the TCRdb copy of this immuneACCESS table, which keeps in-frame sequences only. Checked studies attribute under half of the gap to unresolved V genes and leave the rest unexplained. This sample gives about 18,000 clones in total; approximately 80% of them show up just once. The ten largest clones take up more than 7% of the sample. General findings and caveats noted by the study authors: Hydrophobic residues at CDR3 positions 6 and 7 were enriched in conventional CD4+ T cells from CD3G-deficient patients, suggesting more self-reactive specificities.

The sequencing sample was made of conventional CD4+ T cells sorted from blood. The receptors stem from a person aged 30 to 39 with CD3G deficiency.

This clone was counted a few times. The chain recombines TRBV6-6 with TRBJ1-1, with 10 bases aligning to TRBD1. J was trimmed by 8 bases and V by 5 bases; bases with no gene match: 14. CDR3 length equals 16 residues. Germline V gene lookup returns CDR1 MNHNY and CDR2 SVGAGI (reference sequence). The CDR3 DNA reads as TGTGCCAGCAGTAGGGACAGGGGCAACCTCGGGGCCGAAGCTTTCTTT. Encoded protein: CASSRDRGNLGAEAFF.

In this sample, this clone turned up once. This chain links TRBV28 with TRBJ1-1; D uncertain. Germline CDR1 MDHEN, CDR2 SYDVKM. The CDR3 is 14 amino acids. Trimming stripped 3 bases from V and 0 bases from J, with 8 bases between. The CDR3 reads CASSFYGMNTEAFF. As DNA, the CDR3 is TGTGCCAGCAGTTTCTACGGAATGAACACTGAAGCTTTCTTT. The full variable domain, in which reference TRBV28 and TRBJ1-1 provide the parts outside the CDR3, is DVKVTQSSRYLVKRTGEKVFLECVQDMDHENMFWYRQDPGLGLRLIYFSYDVKMKEKGDIPEGYSVSREKKERFSLILESASTNQTSMYLCASSFYGMNTEAFFGQGTRLTVV.

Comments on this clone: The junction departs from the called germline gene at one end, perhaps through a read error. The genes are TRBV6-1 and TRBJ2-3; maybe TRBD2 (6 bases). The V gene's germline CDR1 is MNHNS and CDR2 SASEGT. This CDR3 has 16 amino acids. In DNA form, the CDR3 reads TGTGCCGGCAGTGTTTTTAGCGGAGATAGAGGGGATACGCAGTATTTT. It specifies CAGSVFSGDRGDTQYF.

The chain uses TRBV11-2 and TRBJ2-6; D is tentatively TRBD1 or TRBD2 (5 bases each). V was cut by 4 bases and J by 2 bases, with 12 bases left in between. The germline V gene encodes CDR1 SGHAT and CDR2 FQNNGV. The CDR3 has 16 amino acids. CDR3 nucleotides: TGTGCCAGCAGCTCCGGGACCGCAACTGGGGCCAACGTCCTGACTTTC. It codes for CASSSGTATGANVLTF. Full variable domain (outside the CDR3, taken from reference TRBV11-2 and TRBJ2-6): EAGVAQSPRYKIIEKRQSVAFWCNPISGHATLYWYQQILGQGPKLLIQFQNNGVVDDSQLPKDRFSAERLKGVDSTLKIQPAKLEDSAVYLCASSSGTATGANVLTFGAGSRLTVL.

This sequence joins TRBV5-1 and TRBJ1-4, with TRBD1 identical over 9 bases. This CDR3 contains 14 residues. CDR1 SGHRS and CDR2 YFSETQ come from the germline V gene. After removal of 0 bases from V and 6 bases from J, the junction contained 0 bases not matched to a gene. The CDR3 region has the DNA TGCGCCAGCAGCTTGGGGGACAGGGATGAAAAACTGTTTTTT. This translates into CASSLGDRDEKLFF.

The CDR3 DNA is TGTGCCAGTAGTAGGACCGGGGGATCCGAGCAGTACTTC. Translating gives CASSRTGGSEQYF. The V call is TRBV19, the J call TRBJ2-7, with D possibly being TRBD2 (6 bases). Trimming removed 4 bases from V and 6 bases from J, with 13 bases in between. The germline gives CDR1 LNHDA, CDR2 SQIVND (reference sequence). The CDR3 is made up of 13 amino acids.

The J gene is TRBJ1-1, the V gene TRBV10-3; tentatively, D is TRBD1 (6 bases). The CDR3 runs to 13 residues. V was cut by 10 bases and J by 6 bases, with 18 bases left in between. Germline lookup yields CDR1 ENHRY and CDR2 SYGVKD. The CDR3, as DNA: TGTGCCAGTAATACCCCGGGACATCCTGAAGCTTTCTTT. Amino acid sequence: CASNTPGHPEAFF.

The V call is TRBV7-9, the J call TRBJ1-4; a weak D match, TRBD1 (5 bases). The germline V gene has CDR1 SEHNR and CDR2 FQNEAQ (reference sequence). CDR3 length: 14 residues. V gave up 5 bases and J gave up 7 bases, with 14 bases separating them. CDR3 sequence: CASSRGGDGEKLFF. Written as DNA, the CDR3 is TGTGCCAGCAGCCGCGGGGGGGACGGTGAAAAACTGTTTTTT.

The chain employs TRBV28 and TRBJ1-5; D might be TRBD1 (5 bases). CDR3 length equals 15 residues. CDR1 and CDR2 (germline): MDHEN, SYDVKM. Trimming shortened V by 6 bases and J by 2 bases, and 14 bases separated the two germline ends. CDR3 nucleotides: TGTGCCAGCAGGGGACCGGGCCGAGGCAATCAGCCCCAGCATTTT. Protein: CASRGPGRGNQPQHF. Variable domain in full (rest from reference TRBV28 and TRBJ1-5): DVKVTQSSRYLVKRTGEKVFLECVQDMDHENMFWYRQDPGLGLRLIYFSYDVKMKEKGDIPEGYSVSREKKERFSLILESASTNQTSMYLCASRGPGRGNQPQHFGDGTRLSIL.

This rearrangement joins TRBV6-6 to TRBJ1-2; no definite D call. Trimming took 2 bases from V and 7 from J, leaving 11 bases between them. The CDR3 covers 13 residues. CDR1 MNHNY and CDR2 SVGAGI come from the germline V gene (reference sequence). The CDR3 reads CASSYLGNGGYTF. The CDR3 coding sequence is TGTGCCAGCAGTTACCTAGGGAATGGTGGCTACACCTTC.

Here the CDR3 DNA reads TGTGCCAGCAGTTCCCCTTGGGTTGGAAACACCATATATTTT. Protein: CASSSPWVGNTIYF. This chain links TRBV28 with TRBJ1-3; D uncertain. Germline V lookup: CDR1 MDHEN, CDR2 SYDVKM. There are 14 residues in the CDR3. V lost 4 bases and J lost 3, with 10 bases in between. Complete variable domain (other parts from reference TRBV28 and TRBJ1-3): DVKVTQSSRYLVKRTGEKVFLECVQDMDHENMFWYRQDPGLGLRLIYFSYDVKMKEKGDIPEGYSVSREKKERFSLILESASTNQTSMYLCASSSPWVGNTIYFGEGSWLTVV.

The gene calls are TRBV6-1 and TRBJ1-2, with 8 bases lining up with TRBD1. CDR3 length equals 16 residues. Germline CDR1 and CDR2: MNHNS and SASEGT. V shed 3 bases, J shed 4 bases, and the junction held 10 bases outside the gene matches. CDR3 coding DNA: TGTGCCAGCAGTGAGCAAACGAGGACAGGGTTCTATGGCTACACCTTC. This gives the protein CASSEQTRTGFYGYTF.

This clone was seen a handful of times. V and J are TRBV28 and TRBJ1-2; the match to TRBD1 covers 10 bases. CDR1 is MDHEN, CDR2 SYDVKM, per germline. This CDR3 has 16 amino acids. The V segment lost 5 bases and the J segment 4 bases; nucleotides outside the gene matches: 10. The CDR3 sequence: CASSNTRTGGTYGYTF. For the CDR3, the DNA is TGTGCCAGCAGTAATACCAGGACAGGGGGTACCTATGGCTACACCTTC.

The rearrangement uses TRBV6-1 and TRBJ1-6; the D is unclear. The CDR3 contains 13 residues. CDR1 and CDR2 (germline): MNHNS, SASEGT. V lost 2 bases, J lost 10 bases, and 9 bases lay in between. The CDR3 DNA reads TGTGCCAGCAGTGAAACGGACGAGTCACCCCTCCACTTT. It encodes CASSETDESPLHF.

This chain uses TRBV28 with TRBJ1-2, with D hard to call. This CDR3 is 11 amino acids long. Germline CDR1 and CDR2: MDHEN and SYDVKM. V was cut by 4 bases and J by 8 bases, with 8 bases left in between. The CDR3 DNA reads TGTGCCAGCAGTTCATTTGGAGGCTACACCTTC. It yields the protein CASSSFGGYTF.

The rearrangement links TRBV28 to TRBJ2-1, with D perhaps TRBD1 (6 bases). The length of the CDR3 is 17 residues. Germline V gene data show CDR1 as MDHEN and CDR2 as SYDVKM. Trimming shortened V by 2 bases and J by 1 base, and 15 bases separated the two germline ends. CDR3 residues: CASSLPSTGLSYNEQFF. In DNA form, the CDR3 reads TGTGCCAGCAGTTTACCCTCAACAGGGTTGTCCTACAATGAGCAGTTCTTC.

The CDR3 loop reads CAIRDAGGHGYTF. CDR3 bases: TGTGCCATACGGGACGCTGGGGGTCATGGCTACACCTTC. The V call is TRBV10-3, the J call TRBJ1-2; D perhaps matches TRBD1 (5 bases). The V gene lost 9 bases and the J gene lost 6 bases, with 17 bases spanning the gap. This CDR3 is built from 13 residues. CDR1 and CDR2 from the germline V gene are ENHRY and SYGVKD.

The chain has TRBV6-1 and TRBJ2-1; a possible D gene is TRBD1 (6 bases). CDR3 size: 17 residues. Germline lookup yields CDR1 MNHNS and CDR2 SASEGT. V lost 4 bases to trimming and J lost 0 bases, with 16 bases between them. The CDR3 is CASSGLGTQSSYNEQFF. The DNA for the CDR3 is TGTGCCAGCAGTGGCCTCGGGACACAGAGCTCCTACAATGAGCAGTTCTTC.

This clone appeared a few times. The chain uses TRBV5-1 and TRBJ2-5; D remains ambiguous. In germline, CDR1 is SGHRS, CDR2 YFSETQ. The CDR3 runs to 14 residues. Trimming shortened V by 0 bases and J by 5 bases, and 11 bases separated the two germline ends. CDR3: CASSLEWPRETQYF. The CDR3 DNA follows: TGCGCCAGCAGCTTGGAATGGCCCCGGGAGACCCAGTACTTC.

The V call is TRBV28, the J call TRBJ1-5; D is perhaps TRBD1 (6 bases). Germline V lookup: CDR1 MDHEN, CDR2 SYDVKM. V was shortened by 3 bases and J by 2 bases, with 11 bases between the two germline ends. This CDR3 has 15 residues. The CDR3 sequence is CASSLAGAGNQPQHF. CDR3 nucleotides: TGTGCCAGCAGTTTGGCAGGGGCAGGCAATCAGCCCCAGCATTTT.

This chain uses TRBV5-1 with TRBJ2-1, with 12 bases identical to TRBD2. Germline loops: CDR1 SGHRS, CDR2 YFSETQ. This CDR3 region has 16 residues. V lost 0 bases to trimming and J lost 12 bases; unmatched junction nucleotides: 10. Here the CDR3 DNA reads TGCGCCAGCAGCTTGGGACTAGCGGGAGTGGGAGATGGGCAGTTCTTC. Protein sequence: CASSLGLAGVGDGQFF.

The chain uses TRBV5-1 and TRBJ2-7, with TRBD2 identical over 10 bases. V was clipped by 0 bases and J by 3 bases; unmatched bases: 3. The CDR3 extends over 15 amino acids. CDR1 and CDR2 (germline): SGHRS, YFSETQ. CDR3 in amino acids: CASSLGPSGSYEQYF. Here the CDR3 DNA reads TGCGCCAGCAGCTTGGGTCCTAGCGGGAGCTACGAGCAGTACTTC.

The CDR3 sequence: CASSFRGVAFF. CDR3 sequence (DNA): TGTGCCAGCAGTTTCAGGGGTGTTGCTTTCTTT. The chain employs TRBV28 and TRBJ1-1; possible D gene TRBD1, 6 bases. The CDR3 covers 11 residues. V shed 3 bases and J shed 11 bases, with 10 bases lying between them. Germline V CDR1 and CDR2: MDHEN, SYDVKM. Full variable domain (missing parts from reference TRBV28 and TRBJ1-1): DVKVTQSSRYLVKRTGEKVFLECVQDMDHENMFWYRQDPGLGLRLIYFSYDVKMKEKGDIPEGYSVSREKKERFSLILESASTNQTSMYLCASSFRGVAFFGQGTRLTVV.

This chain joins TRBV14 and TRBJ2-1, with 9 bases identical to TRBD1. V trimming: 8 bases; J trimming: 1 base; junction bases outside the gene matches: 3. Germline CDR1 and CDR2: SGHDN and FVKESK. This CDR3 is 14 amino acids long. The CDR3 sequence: CASGTGNSYNEQFF. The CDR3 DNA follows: TGTGCCAGCGGGACAGGGAATTCCTACAATGAGCAGTTCTTC.